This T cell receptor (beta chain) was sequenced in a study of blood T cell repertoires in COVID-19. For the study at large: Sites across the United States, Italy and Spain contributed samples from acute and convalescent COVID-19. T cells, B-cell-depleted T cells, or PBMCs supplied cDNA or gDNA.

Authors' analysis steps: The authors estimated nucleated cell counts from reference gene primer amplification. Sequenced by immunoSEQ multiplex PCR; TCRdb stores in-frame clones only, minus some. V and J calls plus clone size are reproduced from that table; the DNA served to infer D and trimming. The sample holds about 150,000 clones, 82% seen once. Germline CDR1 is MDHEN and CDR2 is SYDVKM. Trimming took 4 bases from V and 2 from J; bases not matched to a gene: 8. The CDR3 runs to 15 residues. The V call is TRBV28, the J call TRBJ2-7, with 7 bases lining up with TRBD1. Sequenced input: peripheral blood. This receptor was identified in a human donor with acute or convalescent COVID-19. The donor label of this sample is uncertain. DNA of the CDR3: TGTGCCAGCAGTTCCGCGGCAGGGGGTACCTACGAGCAGTACTTC. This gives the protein CASSSAAGGTYEQYF.